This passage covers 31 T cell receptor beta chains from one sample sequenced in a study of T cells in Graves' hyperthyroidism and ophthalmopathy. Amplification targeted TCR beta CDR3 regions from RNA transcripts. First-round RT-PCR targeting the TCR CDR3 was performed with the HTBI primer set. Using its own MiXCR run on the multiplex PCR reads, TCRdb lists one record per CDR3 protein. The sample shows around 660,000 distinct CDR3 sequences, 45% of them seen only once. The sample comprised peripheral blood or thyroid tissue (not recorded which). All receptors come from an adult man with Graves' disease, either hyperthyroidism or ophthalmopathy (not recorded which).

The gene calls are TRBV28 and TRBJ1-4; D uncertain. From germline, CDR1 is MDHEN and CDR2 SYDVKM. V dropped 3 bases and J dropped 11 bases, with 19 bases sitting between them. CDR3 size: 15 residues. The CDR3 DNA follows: TGTGCCAGCAGTTTCGGGGAGATGGTCCCTCACAAACTGTTTTTT. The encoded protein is CASSFGEMVPHKLFF.

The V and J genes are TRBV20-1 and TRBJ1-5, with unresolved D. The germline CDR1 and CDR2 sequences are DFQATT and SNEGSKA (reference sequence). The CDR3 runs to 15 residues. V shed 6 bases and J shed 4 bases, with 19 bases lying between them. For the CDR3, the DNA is TGCAGTGCCAGCAGCGTCGGAGCCTCTAATCAGCCCCAGCATTTT. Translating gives CSASSVGASNQPQHF.

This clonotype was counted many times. CDR3 coding DNA: TGTGCCAGTAGTACGGAAGGACGCTCTGGGGCCAACGTCCTGACTTTC. Translation gives CASSTEGRSGANVLTF. The chain carries TRBV19 and TRBJ2-6, with D unclear. Germline V gene data show CDR1 as LNHDA and CDR2 as SQIVND (reference sequence). The CDR3 is 16 amino acids. Trimming pared 4 bases from V and 0 bases from J, leaving 10 bases between.

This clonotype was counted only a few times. The CDR3 DNA reads TGTGCCTGGAGTGCGAGAGTTGGAGAGACCCAGTACTTC. This translates into CAWSARVGETQYF. The chain employs TRBV30 and TRBJ2-5, with D unclear. Germline CDR1 and CDR2: GTSNPN and SVGIG (reference sequence). The CDR3 totals 13 residues. The V end was cut by 1 base, the J end by 4 bases, with 10 bases between.

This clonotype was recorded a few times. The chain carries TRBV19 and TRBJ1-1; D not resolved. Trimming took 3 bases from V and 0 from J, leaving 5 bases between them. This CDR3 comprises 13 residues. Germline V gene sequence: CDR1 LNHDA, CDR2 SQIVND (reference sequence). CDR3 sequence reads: CASSIFLNTEAFF. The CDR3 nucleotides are TGTGCCAGTAGTATTTTTCTGAACACTGAAGCTTTCTTT.

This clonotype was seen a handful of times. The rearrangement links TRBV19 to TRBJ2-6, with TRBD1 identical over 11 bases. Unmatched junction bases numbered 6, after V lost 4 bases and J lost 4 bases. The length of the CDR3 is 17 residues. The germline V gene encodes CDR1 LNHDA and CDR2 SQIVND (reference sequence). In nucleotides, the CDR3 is TGTGCCAGTAGTAAAGGGGACAGGGGGTCCGGGGCCAACGTCCTGACTTTC. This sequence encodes CASSKGDRGSGANVLTF.

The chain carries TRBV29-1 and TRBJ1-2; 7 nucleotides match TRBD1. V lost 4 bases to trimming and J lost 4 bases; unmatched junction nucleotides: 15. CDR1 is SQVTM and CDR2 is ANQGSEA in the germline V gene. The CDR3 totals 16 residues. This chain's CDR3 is CSVGETGTRKGYGYTF. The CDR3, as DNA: TGCAGCGTTGGTGAGACAGGGACAAGAAAAGGCTATGGCTACACCTTC.

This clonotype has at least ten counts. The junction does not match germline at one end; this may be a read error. CDR3 amino acids: CASSLGQGNEQYF. The CDR3 DNA reads as TGTGCCAGCAGCCTGGGACAGGGTAACGAGCAGTACTTC. The chain links TRBV5-1 to TRBJ2-7, with 9 nucleotides matching TRBD1. This CDR3 is 13 amino acids long. Germline CDR1 reads SGHRS; CDR2 reads YFSETQ.

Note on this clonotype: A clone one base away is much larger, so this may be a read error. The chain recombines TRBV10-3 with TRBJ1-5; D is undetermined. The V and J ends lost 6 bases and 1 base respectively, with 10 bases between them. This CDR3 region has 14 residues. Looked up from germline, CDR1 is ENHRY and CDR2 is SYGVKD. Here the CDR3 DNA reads TGTGCCATCAGCGTCGACTGGAGCAATCAGCCCCAGCATTTT. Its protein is CAISVDWSNQPQHF.

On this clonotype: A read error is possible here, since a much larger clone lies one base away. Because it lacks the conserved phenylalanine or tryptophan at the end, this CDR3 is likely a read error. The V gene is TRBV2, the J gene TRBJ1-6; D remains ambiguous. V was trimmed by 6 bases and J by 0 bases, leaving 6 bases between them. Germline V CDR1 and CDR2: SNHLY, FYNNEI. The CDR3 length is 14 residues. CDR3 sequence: CASRASSYNSPLHL. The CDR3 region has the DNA TGTGCCAGCAGGGCGAGCTCCTATAATTCACCCCTCCACCTT.

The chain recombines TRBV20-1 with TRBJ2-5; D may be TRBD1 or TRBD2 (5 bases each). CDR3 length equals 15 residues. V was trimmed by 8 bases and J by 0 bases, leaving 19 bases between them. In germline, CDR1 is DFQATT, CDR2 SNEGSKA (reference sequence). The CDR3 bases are TGCAGTTTTATGCCGGGACGAGGGGACCAAGAGACCCAGTACTTC. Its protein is CSFMPGRGDQETQYF.

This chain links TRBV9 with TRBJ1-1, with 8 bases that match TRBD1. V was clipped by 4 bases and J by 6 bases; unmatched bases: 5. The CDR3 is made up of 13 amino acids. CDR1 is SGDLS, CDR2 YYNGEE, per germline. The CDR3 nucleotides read TGTGCCAGCAGCACAGGGGGGATGGCTGAAGCTTTCTTT. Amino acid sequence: CASSTGGMAEAFF.

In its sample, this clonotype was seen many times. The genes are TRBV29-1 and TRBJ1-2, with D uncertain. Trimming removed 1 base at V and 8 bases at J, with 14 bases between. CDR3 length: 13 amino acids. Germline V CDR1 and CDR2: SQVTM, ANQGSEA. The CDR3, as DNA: TGCAGCGTTGAAGTCTACGATTTTGGCGGCTACACCTTC. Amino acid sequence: CSVEVYDFGGYTF.

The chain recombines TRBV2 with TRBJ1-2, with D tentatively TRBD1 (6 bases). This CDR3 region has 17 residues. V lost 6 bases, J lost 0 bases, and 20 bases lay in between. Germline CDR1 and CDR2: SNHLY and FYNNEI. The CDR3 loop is CASSLGPGDVANYGYTF. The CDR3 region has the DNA TGTGCCAGCAGCTTGGGGCCAGGGGACGTGGCTAACTATGGCTACACCTTC.

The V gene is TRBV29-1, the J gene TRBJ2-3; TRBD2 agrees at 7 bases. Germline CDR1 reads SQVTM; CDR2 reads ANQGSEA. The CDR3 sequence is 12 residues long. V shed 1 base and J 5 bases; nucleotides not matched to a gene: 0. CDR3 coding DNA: TGCAGCGTTGAAGCGGGGGGAGATACGCAGTATTTT. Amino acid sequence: CSVEAGGDTQYF.

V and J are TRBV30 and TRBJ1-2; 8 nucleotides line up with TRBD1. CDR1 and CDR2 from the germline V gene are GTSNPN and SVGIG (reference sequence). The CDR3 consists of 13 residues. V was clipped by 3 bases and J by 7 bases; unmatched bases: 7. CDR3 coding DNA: TGTGCCTGGAGGACCAGGGGGCGATTTGGCTACACCTTC. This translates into CAWRTRGRFGYTF.

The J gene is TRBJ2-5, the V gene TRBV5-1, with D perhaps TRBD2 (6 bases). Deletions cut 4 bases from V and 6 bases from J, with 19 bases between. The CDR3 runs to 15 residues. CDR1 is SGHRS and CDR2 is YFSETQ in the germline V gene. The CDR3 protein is CASSQLQTSSKTQYF. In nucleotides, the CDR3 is TGCGCCAGCAGCCAACTACAGACTAGTTCGAAGACCCAGTACTTC.

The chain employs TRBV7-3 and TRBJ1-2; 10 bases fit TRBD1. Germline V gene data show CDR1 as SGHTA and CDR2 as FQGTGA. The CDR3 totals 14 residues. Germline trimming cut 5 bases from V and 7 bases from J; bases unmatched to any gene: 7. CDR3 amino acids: CASSATTGGSGYTF. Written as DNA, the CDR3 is TGTGCCAGCAGCGCGACGACAGGGGGCAGTGGCTACACCTTC.

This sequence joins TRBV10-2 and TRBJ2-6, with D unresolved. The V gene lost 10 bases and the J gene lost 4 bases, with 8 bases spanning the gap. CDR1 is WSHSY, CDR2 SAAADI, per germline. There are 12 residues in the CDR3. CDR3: CATQQGANVLTF. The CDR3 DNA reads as TGCGCCACCCAACAGGGGGCCAACGTCCTGACTTTC.

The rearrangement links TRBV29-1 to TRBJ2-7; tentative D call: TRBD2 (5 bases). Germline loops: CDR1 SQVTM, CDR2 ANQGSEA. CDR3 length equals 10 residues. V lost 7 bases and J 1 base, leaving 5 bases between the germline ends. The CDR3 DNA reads TGCAGCGGGAGGTCCTACGAGCAGTACTTC. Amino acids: CSGRSYEQYF.

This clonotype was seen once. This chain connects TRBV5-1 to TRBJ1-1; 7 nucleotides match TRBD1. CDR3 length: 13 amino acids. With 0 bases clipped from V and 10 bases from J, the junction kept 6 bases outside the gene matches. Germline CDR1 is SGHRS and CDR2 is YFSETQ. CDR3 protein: CASSLDRGLRAFF. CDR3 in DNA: TGCGCCAGCAGCTTGGACAGGGGTTTACGAGCTTTCTTT.

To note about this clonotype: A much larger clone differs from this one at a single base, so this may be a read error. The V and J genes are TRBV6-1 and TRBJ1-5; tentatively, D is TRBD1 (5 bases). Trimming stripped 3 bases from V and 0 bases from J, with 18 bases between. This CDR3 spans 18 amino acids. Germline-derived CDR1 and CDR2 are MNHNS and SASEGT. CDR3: CASSDPQGQAYSNQPQHF. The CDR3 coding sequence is TGTGCCAGCAGTGACCCCCAGGGCCAGGCTTATAGCAATCAGCCCCAGCATTTT.

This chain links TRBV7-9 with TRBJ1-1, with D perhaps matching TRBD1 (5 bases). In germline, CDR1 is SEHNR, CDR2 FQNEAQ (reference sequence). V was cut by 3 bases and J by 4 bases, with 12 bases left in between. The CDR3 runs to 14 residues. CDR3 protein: CASSFVGESTEAFF. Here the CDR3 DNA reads TGTGCCAGCAGCTTTGTAGGGGAGAGCACTGAAGCTTTCTTT.

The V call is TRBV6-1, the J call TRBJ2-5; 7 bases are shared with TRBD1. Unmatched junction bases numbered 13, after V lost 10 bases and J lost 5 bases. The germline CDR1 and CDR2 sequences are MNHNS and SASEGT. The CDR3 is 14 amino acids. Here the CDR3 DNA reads TGTGCCAACAGCAGGGCTGAGACAGGGGAGACCCAGTACTTC. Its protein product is CANSRAETGETQYF.

Written as DNA, the CDR3 is TGTGCCAGCAGCTTGGAGGACAGGGCGGGCGAGCAGTACTTC. This translates into CASSLEDRAGEQYF. The chain joins TRBV7-2 to TRBJ2-7; 8 positions agree with TRBD1. Germline CDR1 SGHTA, CDR2 FQGNSA. The CDR3 runs 14 residues. V shed 3 bases and J 6 bases; nucleotides not matched to a gene: 7.

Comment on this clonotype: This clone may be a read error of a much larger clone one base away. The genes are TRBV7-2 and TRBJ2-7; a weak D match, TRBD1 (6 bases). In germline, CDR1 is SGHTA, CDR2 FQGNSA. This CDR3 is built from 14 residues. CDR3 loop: CASSLGQVTYEQCF. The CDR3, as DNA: TGTGCCAGCAGCTTAGGACAGGTTACCTACGAGCAGTGCTTC.

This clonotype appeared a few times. The CDR3 reads CASSSAGTAFGYTF. As DNA, the CDR3 is TGTGCCAGCAGTTCCGCCGGGACAGCCTTTGGCTACACCTTC. The genes are TRBV12-3 or TRBV12-4 and TRBJ1-2; 7 nucleotides align to TRBD1. The CDR3 runs 14 residues. J was trimmed by 7 bases and V by 4 bases; bases with no gene match: 9.

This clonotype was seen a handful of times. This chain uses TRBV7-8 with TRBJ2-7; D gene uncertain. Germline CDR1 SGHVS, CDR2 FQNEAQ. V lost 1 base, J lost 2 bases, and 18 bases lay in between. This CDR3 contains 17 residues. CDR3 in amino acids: CASSLELSEHPTYEQYF. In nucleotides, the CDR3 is TGTGCCAGCAGCTTAGAGTTGTCGGAACACCCTACCTACGAGCAGTACTTC.

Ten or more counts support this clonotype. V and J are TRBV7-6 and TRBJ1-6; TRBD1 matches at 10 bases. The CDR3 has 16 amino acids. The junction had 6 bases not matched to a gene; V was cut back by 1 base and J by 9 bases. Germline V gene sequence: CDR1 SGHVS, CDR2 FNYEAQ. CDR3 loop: CASSLEDRGVSSPLHF. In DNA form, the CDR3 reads TGTGCCAGCAGCTTAGAGGACAGGGGGGTTAGTTCACCCCTCCACTTT.

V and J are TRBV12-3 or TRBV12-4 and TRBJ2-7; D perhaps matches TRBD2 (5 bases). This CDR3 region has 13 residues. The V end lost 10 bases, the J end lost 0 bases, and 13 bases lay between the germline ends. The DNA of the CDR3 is TGTGCCATCGTAACTAGAAGCTCCTACGAGCAGTACTTC. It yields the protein CAIVTRSSYEQYF.

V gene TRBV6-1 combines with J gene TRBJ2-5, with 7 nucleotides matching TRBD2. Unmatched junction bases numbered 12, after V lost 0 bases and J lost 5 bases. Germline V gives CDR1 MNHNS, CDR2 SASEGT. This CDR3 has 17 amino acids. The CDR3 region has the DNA TGTGCCAGCAGTGAAGCAAGCAGCGGGACGCGACGTGAGACCCAGTACTTC. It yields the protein CASSEASSGTRRETQYF.